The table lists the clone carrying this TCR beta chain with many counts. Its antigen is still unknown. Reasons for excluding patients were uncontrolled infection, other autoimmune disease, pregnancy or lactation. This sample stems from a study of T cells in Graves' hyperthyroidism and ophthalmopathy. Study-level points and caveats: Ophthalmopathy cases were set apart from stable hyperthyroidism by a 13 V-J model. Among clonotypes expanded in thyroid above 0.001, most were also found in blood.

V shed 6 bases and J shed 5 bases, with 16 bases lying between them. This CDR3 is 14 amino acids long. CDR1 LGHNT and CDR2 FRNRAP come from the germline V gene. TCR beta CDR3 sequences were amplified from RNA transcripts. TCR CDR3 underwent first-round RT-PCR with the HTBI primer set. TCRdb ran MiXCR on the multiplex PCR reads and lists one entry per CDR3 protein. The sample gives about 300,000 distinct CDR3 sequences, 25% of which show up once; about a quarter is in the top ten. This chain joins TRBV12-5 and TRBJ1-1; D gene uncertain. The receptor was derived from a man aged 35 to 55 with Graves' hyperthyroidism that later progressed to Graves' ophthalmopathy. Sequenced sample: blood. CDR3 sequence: CASGPLPTGTEAFF. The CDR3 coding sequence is TGTGCTAGTGGCCCTCTACCGACGGGGACTGAAGCTTTCTTT.